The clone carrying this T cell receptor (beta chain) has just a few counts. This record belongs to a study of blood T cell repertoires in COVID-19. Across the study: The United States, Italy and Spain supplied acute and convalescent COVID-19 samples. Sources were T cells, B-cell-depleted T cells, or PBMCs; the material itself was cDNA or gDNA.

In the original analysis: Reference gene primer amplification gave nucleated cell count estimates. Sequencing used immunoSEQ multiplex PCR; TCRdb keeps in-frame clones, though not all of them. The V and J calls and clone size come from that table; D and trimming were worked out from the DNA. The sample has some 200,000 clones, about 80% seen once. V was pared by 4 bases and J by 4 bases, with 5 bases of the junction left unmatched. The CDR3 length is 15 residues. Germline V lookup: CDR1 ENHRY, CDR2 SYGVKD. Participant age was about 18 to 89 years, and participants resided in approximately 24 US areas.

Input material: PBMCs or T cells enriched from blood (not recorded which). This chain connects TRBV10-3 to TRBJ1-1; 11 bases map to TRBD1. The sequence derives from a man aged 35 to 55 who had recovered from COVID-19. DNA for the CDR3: TGTGCCATCAGTGGAACCGGGACAGGGGGCACTGAAGCTTTCTTT. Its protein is CAISGTGTGGTEAFF.